This TCR beta chain was found in a study of cytomegalovirus exposure and HLA in healthy donors. Background on the study: Assignment to the Caucasian-associated ancestry cluster applied to approximately 80% of the approximately 400 genotyped donors. Study findings and constraints: TCR beta V- and J-gene trimming, according to a later analysis, was linked to a missense DCLRE1C variant. A cluster of highly shared sequence variants was likely a sequencing artifact.

On this clone itself: The target antigen is unknown.

Healthy bone marrow donors made up the donors. Trimming removed 4 bases from V and 2 bases from J, with 4 bases in between. This CDR3 is 12 amino acids long. The germline gives CDR1 LNHDA, CDR2 SQIVND (reference sequence). In the PCR, 60 Vbeta and 13 Jbeta primers were used. Sequenced by immunoSEQ multiplex PCR; TCRdb stores in-frame clones only, minus some. The table has some 190,000 clones, less than 85% seen once. The sequencing sample was made of PBMCs. The sequence came from a boy under 10 years old in good health and CMV-seronegative. The rearrangement joins TRBV19 to TRBJ2-3; D is uncertain. Here the CDR3 reads CASSTLTDTQYF. The CDR3 region has the DNA TGTGCCAGTAGTACACTCACAGATACGCAGTATTTT.